This T cell receptor beta chain came from a study of cytomegalovirus exposure and HLA in healthy donors. Study-wide results and limits: There was a cluster of highly shared sequence variants that was likely a sequencing artifact.

Trimming shortened V by 0 bases and J by 1 base, and 10 bases separated the two germline ends. The germline V gene encodes CDR1 MGHDK and CDR2 SYGVNS. CDR3 length equals 16 residues. This clone was counted only a few times. Its specificity is unknown. PCR was performed using 60 Vbeta and 13 Jbeta primers. The table came from immunoSEQ multiplex PCR; TCRdb's copy has only in-frame clones and leaves some out. The data contain approximately 190,000 clones, around four fifths of them singletons. The chain joins TRBV25-1 to TRBJ1-3, with D possibly TRBD1 on 5 matching bases. Sequencing was carried out using PBMCs. The TCR originated in a man aged 35 to 55 in good health and CMV-seropositive. The CDR3 DNA reads TGTGCCAGCAGTGAATACCGAGCAGGGTCTGGAAACACCATATATTTT. Its protein product is CASSEYRAGSGNTIYF.